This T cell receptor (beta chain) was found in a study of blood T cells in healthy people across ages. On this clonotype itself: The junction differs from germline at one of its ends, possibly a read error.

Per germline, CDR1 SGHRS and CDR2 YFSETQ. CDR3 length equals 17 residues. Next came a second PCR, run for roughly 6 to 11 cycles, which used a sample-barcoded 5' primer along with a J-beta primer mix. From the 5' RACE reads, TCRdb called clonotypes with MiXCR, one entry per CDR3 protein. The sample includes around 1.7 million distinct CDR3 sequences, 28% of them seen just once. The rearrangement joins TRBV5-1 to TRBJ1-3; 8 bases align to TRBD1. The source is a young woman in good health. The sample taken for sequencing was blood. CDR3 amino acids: CASSLSGTGGSGNTIYF. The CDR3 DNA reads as TGTGCCAGCAGTTTATCGGGTACAGGGGGTTCTGGAAACACCATATATTTT. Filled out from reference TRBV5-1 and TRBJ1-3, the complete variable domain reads KAGVTQTPRYLIKTRGQQVTLSCSPISGHRSVSWYQQTPGQGLQFLFEYFSETQRNKGNFPGRFSGRQFSNSRSEMNVSTLELGDSALYLCASSLSGTGGSGNTIYFGEGSWLTVV.